These T cell receptor beta chains were read from a single sample in a study of PD-1 blockade in classical Hodgkin lymphoma. TCRdb's table, derived via immunoSEQ multiplex PCR, lists solely in-frame clones and lacks some. The sample carries about 20,000 clones, 89% recorded once. Specimen: CD4+ T cells from blood. The receptor set was obtained from a human donor with classical Hodgkin lymphoma. CDR3s include the opening cysteine and the closing phenylalanine or tryptophan. Part of the rows lack a size; the others show once, few, many or a class for expanded clones.

abundance	v_gene	j_gene	CDR3aa
-	TRBV10-3	TRBJ2-1	CAISTGTGPYNEQFF
once	TRBV7-2	TRBJ1-1	CASSLATGMGTEAFF
-	TRBV6-6	TRBJ2-2	CASRGLAGDTGELFF
-	TRBV6-5	TRBJ1-5	CASSPRGNSYQPQHF
-	TRBV10-3	TRBJ1-6	CASSYSEILRSPLHF
-	TRBV6-5	TRBJ1-2	CASSHSTGPNYGYTF
-	TRBV5-1	TRBJ1-6	CASSLRGSDSPLHF
-	TRBV25-1	TRBJ1-2	CASSGSPIVGYTF
once	TRBV7-8	TRBJ1-5	CASSLGDGSAQPQHF
-	TRBV18	TRBJ2-5	CASSPLGLQGETQYF
-	TRBV7-2	TRBJ1-2	CASSFGGDYYGYTF
-	TRBV6-5	TRBJ2-2	CASTRTGNTGELFF
-	TRBV7-6	TRBJ2-7	CASSSEGGSYEQYF
-	TRBV30	TRBJ1-1	CAWGTGMNTEAFF
-	TRBV9	TRBJ1-4	CASSRMVGATNEKLFF
-	TRBV5-5	TRBJ1-2	CASSSLPLAPGLDGYTF
-	TRBV10-1	TRBJ1-5	CASSCLQASRIHNQPQHF
-	TRBV14	TRBJ2-1	CASSLPGTVYNEQFF
few	TRBV14	TRBJ1-1	CASSQTLDNTEAFF
-	TRBV7-2	TRBJ2-5	CASSLAGGKETQYF
-	TRBV7-2	TRBJ1-5	CASSLRTGQGQPQHF
-	TRBV15	TRBJ2-1	CATSTTISGRRSYNEQFF
few	TRBV18	TRBJ1-1	CASSPLNTEAFF
-	TRBV19	TRBJ1-5	CASSSPKGVNQPQHF
-	TRBV19	TRBJ2-1	CASSSGTSGSYAYNEQFF
-	TRBV4-3	TRBJ2-7	CASSQEWGDRDYEQYF
-	TRBV28	TRBJ2-7	CASSPAGHELPYEQYF
once	TRBV28	TRBJ1-5	CASSLRTGGADQPQHF
-	TRBV2	TRBJ1-6	CASKMAGGNNSPLHF
once	TRBV9	TRBJ1-3	CASSPRDLRQLIHSGNTIYF
-	TRBV9	TRBJ2-7	CASSVVAGLNEQYF
-	TRBV19	TRBJ1-1	CASSKRQGPPRTEAFF
-	TRBV28	TRBJ1-4	CASSDEQGGIEKLFF
-	TRBV30	TRBJ1-2	CAWSEANYGYTF
-	TRBV7-9	TRBJ2-1	CASSRTDGGAANEQFF
-	TRBV28	TRBJ1-2	CASRTAYNYGYTF
-	TRBV28	TRBJ1-2	CASSPDQIGGYTF
-	TRBV28	TRBJ1-1	CASSQPRGMNTEAFF